This T cell receptor beta chain is from a study of Ad26.COV2.S vaccination and SARS-CoV-2 variants. Study-level results: Vaccinees reportedly had broad spike-specific CD8+ and CD4+ T cell responses.

In regard to this clone: What it binds is not known.

Indicated treatment: 19 received Ad26.COV2.S at low or high dose, single or two shots; several received placebo; per-sample allocation not given. On day 63 after the first injection, vaccine and placebo recipients gave samples. V dropped 11 bases and J dropped 9; count of bases not matched to a gene: 19. Germline V gives CDR1 SNHLY, CDR2 FYNNEI. The length of the CDR3 is 14 residues. Libraries were prepared by immunoSEQ multiplex PCR; TCRdb keeps only in-frame clonotypes and omits some of them. This table has about 370,000 clones, approximately 86% appearing once. The genes are TRBV2 and TRBJ2-7, with TRBD1 matching 7 bases. Sequences were derived from peripheral blood, sampled in a trial of Ad26.COV2.S vaccine versus placebo. The TCR originated in a person aged 18 to 59 who received the Ad26.COV2.S COVID-19 vaccine or a placebo. For the CDR3, the DNA is TGTGCCTCAAAAGGGCCGACACAGGGGCTTGGGCAGTACTTC. It specifies CASKGPTQGLGQYF.